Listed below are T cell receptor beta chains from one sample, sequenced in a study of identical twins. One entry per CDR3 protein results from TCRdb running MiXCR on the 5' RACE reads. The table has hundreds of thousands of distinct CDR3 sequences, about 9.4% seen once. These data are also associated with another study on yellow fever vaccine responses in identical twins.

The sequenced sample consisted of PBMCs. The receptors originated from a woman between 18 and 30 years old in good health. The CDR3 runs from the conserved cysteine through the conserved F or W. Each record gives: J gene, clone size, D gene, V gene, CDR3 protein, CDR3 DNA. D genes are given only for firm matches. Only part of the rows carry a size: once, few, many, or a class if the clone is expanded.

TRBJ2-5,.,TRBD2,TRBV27,CASSLIAGGSQETQYF,TGTGCCAGCAGTTTGATAGCGGGGGGGTCCCAAGAGACCCAGTACTTC
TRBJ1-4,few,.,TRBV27,CASSLWGIGEKLFF,TGTGCCAGCAGTTTGTGGGGGATCGGGGAAAAACTGTTTTTT
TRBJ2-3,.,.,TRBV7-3,CASSDPGSTDTQYF,TGTGCCAGCAGCGACCCAGGGAGCACAGATACGCAGTATTTT
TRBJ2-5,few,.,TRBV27,CASSSSRGRETQYF,.
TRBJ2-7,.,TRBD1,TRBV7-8,CASSDNRGLSYEQYF,TGTGCCAGCAGCGACAACAGGGGTCTGTCCTACGAGCAGTACTTC
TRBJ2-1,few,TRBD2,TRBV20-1,CSARDGGLADYNEQFF,TGCAGTGCTAGAGATGGGGGACTAGCGGACTACAATGAGCAGTTCTTC
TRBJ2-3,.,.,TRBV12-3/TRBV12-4,CASSRGLITQYF,TGTGCCAGCAGCCGAGGGCTCATTACGCAGTATTTT
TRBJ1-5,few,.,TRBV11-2,CASSALGSNQPQHF,TGTGCCAGCAGTGCACTCGGAAGCAATCAGCCCCAGCATTTT
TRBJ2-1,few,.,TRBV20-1,CSARNQIISSYNEQFF,TGCAGTGCTAGAAATCAGATAATAAGCTCCTACAATGAGCAGTTCTTC
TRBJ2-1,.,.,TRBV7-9,CASSSFPQGERAEQFF,TGTGCCAGCAGCTCATTCCCACAAGGGGAGCGGGCTGAGCAGTTCTTC
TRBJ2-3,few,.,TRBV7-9,CASSLRSQTDTQYF,TGTGCCAGCAGCTTAAGATCCCAGACAGATACGCAGTATTTT
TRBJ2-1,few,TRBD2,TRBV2,CATQREGQPYNEQFF,TGTGCCACCCAGCGGGAGGGACAACCTTACAATGAGCAGTTCTTC
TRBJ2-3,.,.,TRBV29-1,CSVLGTGEQYF,TGCAGCGTTCTCGGGACGGGTGAGCAGTATTTT
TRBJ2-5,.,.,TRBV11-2,CASSLDGGAKETQYF,TGTGCCAGCAGCTTAGATGGGGGGGCCAAGGAGACCCAGTACTTC
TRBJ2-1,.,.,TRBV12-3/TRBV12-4,CASTLLLSEQFF,TGTGCCAGCACCTTGTTGCTGAGTGAGCAGTTCTTC
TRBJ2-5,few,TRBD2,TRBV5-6,CASSVSSGGQETQYF,TGTGCCAGCAGCGTGTCTAGCGGGGGCCAAGAGACCCAGTACTTC
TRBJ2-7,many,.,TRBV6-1,CASGGSVSYEQYF,TGTGCCAGCGGCGGAAGCGTGTCCTACGAGCAGTACTTC
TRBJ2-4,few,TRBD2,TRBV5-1,CASSATSGGTDIQYF,TGCGCCAGCAGCGCGACTAGCGGGGGGACGGACATTCAGTACTTC
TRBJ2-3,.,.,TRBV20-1,CSVGGTADTQYF,TGCAGTGTGGGCGGGACCGCAGATACGCAGTATTTT
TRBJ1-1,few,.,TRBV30,CAWSQNGNTEAFF,TGTGCCTGGAGCCAAAATGGGAACACTGAAGCTTTCTTT
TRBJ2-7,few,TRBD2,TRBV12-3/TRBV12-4,CASTPGGGEQYF,TGTGCCAGCACTCCCGGGGGGGGCGAGCAGTACTTC
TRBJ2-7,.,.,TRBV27,CASSLSAPSYEQYF,TGTGCCAGCAGTTTATCGGCCCCCTCCTACGAGCAGTACTTC
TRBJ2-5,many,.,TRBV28,CASSSGPSGSQYF,TGTGCCAGCAGTTCGGGACCAAGCGGGTCCCAGTACTTC
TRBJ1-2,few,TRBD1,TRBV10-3,CAISDPDRAGYGYTF,TGTGCCATCAGTGATCCCGACAGGGCTGGCTATGGCTACACCTTC
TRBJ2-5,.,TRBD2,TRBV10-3,CAISESRVGGPETQYF,TGTGCCATCAGTGAGTCGAGAGTGGGAGGGCCTGAGACCCAGTACTTC
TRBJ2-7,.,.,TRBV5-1,CASSFTEFAYEQYF,TGCGCCAGCAGCTTCACAGAGTTTGCCTACGAGCAGTACTTC
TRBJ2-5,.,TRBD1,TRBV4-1,CASSQEHAGTGKSETQYF,TGCGCCAGCAGCCAAGAGCACGCCGGGACAGGGAAGTCAGAGACCCAGTACTTC
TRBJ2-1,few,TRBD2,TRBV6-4,CASSPLAGGSNEQFF,TGTGCCAGCAGTCCCTTAGCGGGAGGGTCCAATGAGCAGTTCTTC
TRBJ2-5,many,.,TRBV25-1,CASSDLTVQETQYF,TGTGCCAGCAGTGACCTTACAGTTCAAGAGACCCAGTACTTC
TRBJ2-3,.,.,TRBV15,CATSSPLGGTDTQYF,TGTGCCACCAGCAGTCCCCTCGGGGGAACAGATACGCAGTATTTT
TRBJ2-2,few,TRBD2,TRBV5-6,CASSWGLAKNTGELFF,TGTGCCAGCAGCTGGGGACTAGCAAAGAACACCGGGGAGCTGTTTTTT
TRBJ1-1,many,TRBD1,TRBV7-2,CASSRTGTVNTEAFF,TGTGCCAGCAGCCGAACCGGGACAGTGAACACTGAAGCTTTCTTT
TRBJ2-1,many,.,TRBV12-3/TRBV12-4,CASSFALAGYEQFF,TGTGCCAGCAGTTTTGCCCTTGCGGGGTATGAGCAGTTCTTC
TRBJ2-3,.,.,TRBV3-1,CASSFVGTDTQYF,TGTGCCAGCAGTTTTGTGGGAACAGATACGCAGTATTTT
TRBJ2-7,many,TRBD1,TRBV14,CASGRGLSHSEQYF,TGTGCCAGCGGAAGGGGGCTGAGCCACAGCGAGCAGTACTTC
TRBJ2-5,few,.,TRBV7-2,CASSPEGLGETQYF,TGTGCCAGCAGCCCTGAGGGGCTGGGAGAGACCCAGTACTTC
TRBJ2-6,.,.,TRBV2,CASGQVGSLPGANVLTF,TGTGCCAGCGGACAAGTCGGATCTCTCCCCGGGGCCAACGTCCTGACTTTC
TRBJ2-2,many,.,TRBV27,CASSSGEAGELFF,TGTGCCAGCAGTTCTGGGGAGGCCGGGGAGCTGTTTTTT
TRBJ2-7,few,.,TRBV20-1,CSARRLEDRPLSYEQYF,TGCAGTGCTAGACGCTTAGAAGACAGACCCCTAAGCTACGAGCAGTACTTC
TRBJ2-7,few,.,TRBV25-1,CASKRVPSYEQYF,TGTGCCAGCAAAAGGGTTCCCTCCTACGAGCAGTACTTC
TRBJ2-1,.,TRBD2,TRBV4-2,CASSQDKAGGPDEQFF,TGTGCCAGCAGCCAGGATAAGGCGGGGGGGCCAGACGAGCAGTTCTTC
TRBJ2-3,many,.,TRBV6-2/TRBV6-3,CASSPDGERRADTQYF,TGTGCCAGCAGTCCCGACGGTGAGCGTCGTGCAGATACGCAGTATTTT
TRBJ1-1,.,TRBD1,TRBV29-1,CSVLTGYAEAFF,TGCAGCGTCCTGACAGGGTACGCTGAAGCTTTCTTT